The 14 T cell receptor beta chains presented below share a single source sample, sequenced in a study of blood T cells in healthy people across ages. Sample-barcoded 5' priming and a J-beta primer mix drove a second PCR of 7 to 11 cycles. TCRdb recomputed calls from the 5' RACE reads with MiXCR, one row per CDR3 protein. The sample comprises 850,000 to 1,000,000 distinct CDR3 sequences, around 48% of which are singletons, and around an eighth rests with the top ten. Source material: blood. Source of these receptors: a man aged 25 to 40 in good health.

This chain connects TRBV7-2 to TRBJ1-1; D gene unclear. This CDR3 spans 12 amino acids. V lost 3 bases and J lost 5, with 7 bases in between. CDR1 is SGHTA, CDR2 FQGNSA, per germline. The CDR3 DNA follows: TGTGCCAGCAGCTTCTCAAAAACTGAAGCTTTCTTT. It yields the protein CASSFSKTEAFF.

About this clonotype: This may come from a read error, since a much larger clone is one base off. The chain is built from TRBV11-2 and TRBJ2-1, with TRBD2 matching over 7 bases. The J call may be mistaken, given a closer DNA end match to TRBJ2-7. This CDR3 has 15 amino acids. Germline CDR1 is SGHAT and CDR2 is FQNNGV. CDR3 region: CASSSSDAGDHEQYF. The CDR3 nucleotides are TGTGCCAGCAGCTCCTCGGACGCGGGAGACCATGAGCAGTACTTC.

The rearrangement links TRBV4-2 to TRBJ2-3, with 9 nucleotides matching TRBD2. The ends lost 0 bases at V and 7 bases at J; junction bases unmatched: 2. The length of the CDR3 is 14 residues. Germline assignment: CDR1 LGHNA and CDR2 YNFKEQ. The DNA of the CDR3 is TGTGCCAGCAGCCAAGAGCGGGGGGGCCATACGCAGTATTTT. Amino acids: CASSQERGGHTQYF.

The table lists this clonotype with a few counts. This chain links TRBV30 with TRBJ2-7; a possible D gene is TRBD1 (6 bases). The germline V gene has CDR1 GTSNPN and CDR2 SVGIG (reference sequence). Between the trimmed V and J ends, which lost 1 base and 4 bases, there was a span of 14 bases. The CDR3 loop spans 14 amino acids. The CDR3 region has the DNA TGTGCCTGGAGTGACGAGCAGGGGTCTTACGAGCAGTACTTC. This translates into CAWSDEQGSYEQYF.

V is TRBV7-3 and J is TRBJ1-2; D is ambiguous. This CDR3 comprises 14 residues. Germline V lookup: CDR1 SGHTA, CDR2 FQGTGA. V dropped 5 bases and J dropped 0 bases, with 10 bases sitting between them. The DNA of the CDR3 is TGTGCCAGCAGCCCGCAGACATCTAACTATGGCTACACCTTC. Amino acids: CASSPQTSNYGYTF.

On this clonotype itself: Given a much more abundant clone one base away, this may be a read error. The chain employs TRBV20-1 and TRBJ2-4, with a weak D call TRBD2 (6 bases). V lost 6 bases to trimming and J lost 8 bases, with 14 bases between them. There are 12 residues in the CDR3. The germline gives CDR1 DFQATT, CDR2 SNEGSKA (reference sequence). CDR3 bases: TGCAGTGCCACAGCGGGCGGGGACATTCAGTACTTC. Its translation: CSATAGGDIQYF.

This chain uses TRBV20-1 with TRBJ1-5, with D hard to call. V lost 4 bases, J lost 5 bases, and 9 bases lay in between. The germline V gene encodes CDR1 DFQATT and CDR2 SNEGSKA (reference sequence). CDR3 length: 12 amino acids. CDR3 residues: CSANYRDQPQHF. The DNA of the CDR3 is TGCAGTGCTAACTACCGAGATCAGCCCCAGCATTTT.

The chain couples TRBV20-1 to TRBJ2-5; TRBD1 is a possible D gene (6 bases). The length of the CDR3 is 14 residues. V lost 0 bases to trimming and J lost 2 bases, with 10 bases between them. Germline CDR1 reads DFQATT; CDR2 reads SNEGSKA (reference sequence). CDR3 protein: CSAREGRGQETQYF. The CDR3 bases are TGCAGTGCTAGAGAGGGTAGGGGGCAAGAGACCCAGTACTTC.

This clonotype turned up a few times. The J gene is TRBJ2-2, the V gene TRBV13, with D unresolved. The length of the CDR3 is 17 residues. Germline values: CDR1 PRHDT, CDR2 FYEKMQ (reference sequence). Deletions cut 5 bases from V and 2 bases from J, with 18 bases between. In DNA form, the CDR3 reads TGTGCCAGCAGCGAAGACCGCTGGACCACCAACACCGGGGAGCTGTTTTTT. Translated: CASSEDRWTTNTGELFF.

The chain recombines TRBV7-2 with TRBJ2-3, with D possibly matching TRBD2 (5 bases). V lost 3 bases and J lost 4, with 14 bases in between. The V gene's germline CDR1 is SGHTA and CDR2 FQGNSA. The CDR3 is 15 amino acids. The CDR3 DNA follows: TGTGCCAGCAGCTTGGGATGGAGCGGCCCAGATACGCAGTATTTT. Translation gives CASSLGWSGPDTQYF.

This clonotype is a singleton in its sample. Written as DNA, the CDR3 is TGTGCCAGCAGCCCATGGGGGGGCTTCTACAATGAGCAGTTCTTC. The encoded protein is CASSPWGGFYNEQFF. The V and J genes are TRBV21-1 and TRBJ2-1. TRBV21-1 has pseudogene status. CDR3 length: 15 amino acids.

V is TRBV9 and J is TRBJ2-5; the D gene is possibly TRBD2 (6 bases). Trimming pared 2 bases from V and 2 bases from J, leaving 13 bases between. This CDR3 comprises 15 residues. Germline V gene sequence: CDR1 SGDLS, CDR2 YYNGEE. The CDR3 bases are TGTGCCAGCAGCGTGACCGGACTATCACAAGAGACCCAGTACTTC. It yields the protein CASSVTGLSQETQYF.

The V gene is TRBV20-1, the J gene TRBJ2-3, with 11 bases lining up with TRBD2. Trimming removed 7 bases from V and 5 bases from J; junction bases left unmatched: 11. The germline V gene encodes CDR1 DFQATT and CDR2 SNEGSKA (reference sequence). The CDR3 is 15 amino acids. The CDR3 DNA follows: TGCAGTGTTCATAGCGGGGGGGCCTGGAAAGATACGCAGTATTTT. Translated: CSVHSGGAWKDTQYF.

This clonotype has only a few counts. The chain joins TRBV21-1 to TRBJ2-3; the listed D gene, TRBD1, was not tested against the DNA. TRBV21-1 is a pseudogene segment. The CDR3 totals 16 residues. The CDR3 sequence: CASSKGGDRCTDTQYF. CDR3 DNA sequence: TGTGCCAGCAGCAAAGGCGGAGACAGGTGCACAGATACGCAGTATTTT.